The 17 T cell receptor beta chains given below trace back to one sample, sequenced in a study of glioma-infiltrating T cells after dendritic cell vaccination. Time point denoted: after dendritic cell vaccination, including at tumor progression/relapse. The protocol was immunoSEQ multiplex PCR, while the TCRdb copy is restricted to in-frame clones and leaves out a portion. The data hold about 58,000 clones, with roughly 80% observed a single time. The sequenced sample was blood, obtained after dendritic cell vaccination. All receptors come from a human donor with glioblastoma.

This clone was seen many times. V is TRBV6-1 and J is TRBJ1-5, with unresolved D. The CDR3 contains 18 residues. V lost 4 bases and J 1 base, leaving 20 bases between the germline ends. CDR1 is MNHNS, CDR2 SASEGT, per germline. The DNA for the CDR3 is TGTGCCAGCAGTGCCGTCCGAAGTTCCGGGGTGAGCAATCAGCCCCAGCATTTT. It translates to CASSAVRSSGVSNQPQHF.

The rearrangement uses TRBV11-3 and TRBJ2-2, with D unclear. CDR1 SGHNT and CDR2 YENEEA come from the germline V gene. CDR3 length: 14 residues. Trimming left V 0 bases short and J 3 bases short, with 5 bases between. CDR3 bases: TGTGCCAGCAGCTTAGAGGCCGACACCGGGGAGCTGTTTTTT. Residues: CASSLEADTGELFF. Complete variable domain (other parts from reference TRBV11-3 and TRBJ2-2): EAGVVQSPRYKIIEKKQPVAFWCNPISGHNTLYWYLQNLGQGPELLIRYENEEAVDDSQLPKDRFSAERLKGVDSTLKIQPAELGDSAVYLCASSLEADTGELFFGEGSRLTVL.

The chain has TRBV5-4 and TRBJ2-3, with 7 bases matching TRBD1. V trimming: 3 bases; J trimming: 6 bases; junction bases outside the gene matches: 7. CDR3 length: 14 residues. Per germline, CDR1 SGHNT and CDR2 YYREEE (reference sequence). CDR3 protein: CASSSDRAGDTQYF. CDR3 nucleotide sequence: TGTGCCAGCAGCTCCGACAGGGCCGGGGATACGCAGTATTTT.

The V and J genes are TRBV5-1 and TRBJ1-2, with TRBD1 identical over 8 bases. This CDR3 contains 16 residues. J gave up 4 bases and V 4 bases, and 12 bases lay outside the gene matches. The germline gives CDR1 SGHRS, CDR2 YFSETQ. The CDR3 loop reads CASSADRALSGYGYTF. The DNA for the CDR3 is TGCGCCAGCAGCGCGGACAGGGCTCTGTCGGGCTATGGCTACACCTTC.

V gene TRBV5-1 combines with J gene TRBJ1-4; D not certain. This CDR3 has 16 residues. Trimming removed 0 bases at V and 3 bases at J, with 12 bases between. CDR1 is SGHRS, CDR2 YFSETQ, per germline. CDR3 protein: CASSLDLREANEKLFF. The CDR3 DNA follows: TGCGCCAGCAGCTTGGACCTGAGGGAGGCTAATGAAAAACTGTTTTTT.

The chain combines TRBV6-5 with TRBJ2-7; perhaps TRBD2 as D (6 bases). The CDR3 totals 13 residues. V shed 6 bases and J shed 3 bases, with 12 bases lying between them. Germline V gene lookup returns CDR1 MNHEY and CDR2 SVGAGI. CDR3 bases: TGTGCCAGCAGCCCTAGCGCGGGCTACGAGCAGTACTTC. It specifies CASSPSAGYEQYF.

As regards this clone: One end of the junction is discordant with germline, which a read error may explain. The rearrangement joins TRBV7-7 to TRBJ2-2, with a possible D match to TRBD2 (5 bases). The CDR3 spans 14 residues. CDR1 SSHAT and CDR2 FNYEAQ come from the germline V gene (reference sequence). The CDR3 reads CASSLAEGTGELFF. CDR3 coding DNA: TGTGCTAGCAGCTTAGCCGAGGGCACCGGGGAGCTGTTTTTT.

This chain connects TRBV30 to TRBJ1-2, with 7 nucleotides matching TRBD1. Germline V gene data show CDR1 as GTSNPN and CDR2 as SVGIG (reference sequence). This CDR3 spans 17 amino acids. With V trimmed by 1 base and J by 7 bases, 18 bases remained unmatched. Written as DNA, the CDR3 is TGTGCCTGGAGTGACGGAGCGACAGGGTTTTGGTTGGGTGGCTACACCTTC. The encoded protein is CAWSDGATGFWLGGYTF.

The chain has TRBV5-1 and TRBJ2-7, with D possibly TRBD1 on 6 matching bases. The V end lost 4 bases, the J end lost 3 bases, and 17 bases lay between the germline ends. The CDR3 runs to 15 residues. Germline V gives CDR1 SGHRS, CDR2 YFSETQ. Written as DNA, the CDR3 is TGCGCCAGCAGCGAGAATTCGGGACACATCTACGAGCAGTACTTC. Protein product: CASSENSGHIYEQYF.

Note on this clone: At one end the junction does not follow the germline gene, possibly because of a read error. Here the CDR3 DNA reads TGTGCTAGCAGGGAGGGACAGATCAACACCGGGGAGCTGTTTTTT. As protein: CASREGQINTGELFF. The J gene is TRBJ2-2, the V gene TRBV7-7; D may correspond to TRBD1 or TRBD2 (7 bases each). This CDR3 has 15 amino acids. CDR1 is SSHAT and CDR2 is FNYEAQ in the germline V gene (reference sequence).

The chain recombines TRBV19 with TRBJ2-1; 12 bases map to TRBD2. V was clipped by 0 bases and J by 5 bases; unmatched bases: 14. The CDR3 loop spans 20 amino acids. Germline V gives CDR1 LNHDA, CDR2 SQIVND (reference sequence). The CDR3 DNA follows: TGTGCCAGTAGTATAGAAGGAGAGGAATGGCTAGCGGGGGGGAACAATGAGCAGTTCTTC. Its translation is CASSIEGEEWLAGGNNEQFF.

Remarks on this clone: Compared with germline, one end of the junction differs, possibly owing to a read error. Within the sample, other DNA sequences also encode this same CDR3. The chain has TRBV30 and TRBJ1-6, with D unresolved. The CDR3 spans 15 residues. Germline loops: CDR1 GTSNPN, CDR2 SVGIG (reference sequence). CDR3 in DNA: TGTGCCTGGAGTGCAGACTACTCCTATAATTCCCCCCTCCACTTT. It specifies CAWSADYSYNSPLHF.

This clone was detected a few times. The chain combines TRBV10-3 with TRBJ1-2; tentatively, D is TRBD1 (5 bases). V was pared by 2 bases and J by 7 bases, with 23 bases between. CDR1 is ENHRY, CDR2 SYGVKD, per germline. This CDR3 spans 17 amino acids. The CDR3 DNA reads TGTGCCATCAGTGAGGAAGTTTTTGGGGGGATAGCGATTGGCTACACCTTC. It translates to CAISEEVFGGIAIGYTF.

This chain connects TRBV5-1 to TRBJ2-7; TRBD2 matches at 13 bases. With 6 bases clipped from V and 4 bases from J, the junction kept 7 bases outside the gene matches. CDR3 size: 15 residues. CDR1 is SGHRS, CDR2 YFSETQ, per germline. In DNA form, the CDR3 reads TGCGCCAGCAAGGGAGGGACTAGCGGGATTTACGAGCAGTACTTC. Translating it yields CASKGGTSGIYEQYF.

J is TRBJ1-5 and V is TRBV19; 8 bases map to TRBD1. The CDR3 is made up of 14 amino acids. V shed 7 bases, J shed 7 bases, and the junction held 9 bases outside the gene matches. Germline lookup yields CDR1 LNHDA and CDR2 SQIVND (reference sequence). CDR3 nucleotides: TGTGCCAGTAATGCAGGGGGCGCCAGGCAGCCCCAGCATTTT. Translated, it gives CASNAGGARQPQHF.

The chain combines TRBV7-9 with TRBJ1-2; 7 bases agree with TRBD1. With 1 base clipped from V and 5 bases from J, the junction kept 16 bases outside the gene matches. The CDR3 sequence is 18 residues long. Germline CDR1 reads SEHNR; CDR2 reads FQNEAQ (reference sequence). CDR3 amino acids: CASSLGLSLTGERYGYTF. The CDR3, as DNA: TGTGCCAGCAGCTTAGGTCTCTCTCTCACAGGGGAGAGGTATGGCTACACCTTC.

The chain carries TRBV11-2 and TRBJ2-7, with 9 bases aligning to TRBD2. The germline V gene has CDR1 SGHAT and CDR2 FQNNGV. This CDR3 region has 15 residues. V was pared by 2 bases and J by 4 bases, with 6 bases of the junction left unmatched. In DNA form, the CDR3 reads TGTGCCAGCAGCTTATCCCCTAGCGGGACATACGAGCAGTACTTC. It specifies CASSLSPSGTYEQYF.